This T cell receptor (beta chain) was sequenced in a study of blood T cells in healthy people across ages. Notes on the study in general: Diversity figures based on one million T cells were deemed too low.

This clonotype has just one count. The antigen is not known. Alongside a J-beta primer mix, a sample-barcoded 5' primer served in a second PCR lasting roughly 7 to 11 cycles. TCRdb processed the 5' RACE reads anew with MiXCR; each CDR3 protein has one entry. The repertoire holds about 670,000 distinct CDR3 sequences, with around 43% as singletons. Isolated per sample were at least 6 million PBMCs. Every sample gave at least 5.5 micrograms of total RNA when it was extracted. The sample consisted of blood. The origin of this receptor is an elderly man in good health.

This CDR3 is CASSDTGQETQYF. CDR3 sequence (DNA): TGTGCCAGCAGTGATACGGGCCAAGAGACCCAGTACTTC. The chain employs TRBV6-1 and TRBJ2-5; no clear D gene. Germline CDR1 is MNHNS and CDR2 is SASEGT. This CDR3 is 13 amino acids long. Trimming removed 3 bases at V and 1 base at J, with 6 bases between.